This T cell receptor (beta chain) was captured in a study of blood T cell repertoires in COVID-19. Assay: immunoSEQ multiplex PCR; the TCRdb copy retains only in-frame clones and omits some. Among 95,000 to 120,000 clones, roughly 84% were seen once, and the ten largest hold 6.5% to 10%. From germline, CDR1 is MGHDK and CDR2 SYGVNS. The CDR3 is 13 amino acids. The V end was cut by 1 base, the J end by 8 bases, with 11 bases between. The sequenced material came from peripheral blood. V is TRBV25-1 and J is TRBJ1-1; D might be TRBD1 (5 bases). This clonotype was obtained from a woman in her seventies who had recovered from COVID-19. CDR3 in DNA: TGTGCCAGCAGTGAATGGGGGGGTCAGGAAGCTTTCTTT. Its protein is CASSEWGGQEAFF.